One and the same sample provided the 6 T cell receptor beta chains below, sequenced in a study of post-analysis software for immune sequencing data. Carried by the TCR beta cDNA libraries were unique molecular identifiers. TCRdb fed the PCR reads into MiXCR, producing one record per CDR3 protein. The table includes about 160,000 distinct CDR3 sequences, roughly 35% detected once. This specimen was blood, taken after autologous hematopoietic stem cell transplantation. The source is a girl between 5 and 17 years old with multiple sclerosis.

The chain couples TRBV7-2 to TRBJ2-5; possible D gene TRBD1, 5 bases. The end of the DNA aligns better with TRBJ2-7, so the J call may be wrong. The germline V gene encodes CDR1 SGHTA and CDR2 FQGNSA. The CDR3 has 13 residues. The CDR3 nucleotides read TGTGCCAGCAGCATGACAGAGACCTACGAGCAGTACTTC. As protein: CASSMTETYEQYF.

Here the CDR3 DNA reads TGTGCCAGCAGCTTAGGGACTACGCAGTATTTT. The encoded protein is CASSLGTTQYF. The chain is built from TRBV11-2 and TRBJ2-3, with unresolved D. In germline, CDR1 is SGHAT, CDR2 FQNNGV. This CDR3 comprises 11 residues. V was cut by 1 base and J by 8 bases, with 4 bases left in between.

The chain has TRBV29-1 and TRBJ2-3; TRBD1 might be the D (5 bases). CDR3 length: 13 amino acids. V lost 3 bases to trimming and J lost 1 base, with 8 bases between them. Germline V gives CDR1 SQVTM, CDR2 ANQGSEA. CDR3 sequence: CSVDDSRTDTQYF. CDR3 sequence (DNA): TGCAGCGTTGACGACAGCCGCACAGATACGCAGTATTTT.

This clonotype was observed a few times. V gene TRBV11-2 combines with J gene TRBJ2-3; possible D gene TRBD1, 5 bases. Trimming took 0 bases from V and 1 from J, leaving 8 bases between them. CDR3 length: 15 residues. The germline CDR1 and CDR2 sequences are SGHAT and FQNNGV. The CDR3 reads CASSLDQGRTDTQYF. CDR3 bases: TGTGCCAGCAGCTTAGATCAGGGCCGCACAGATACGCAGTATTTT.

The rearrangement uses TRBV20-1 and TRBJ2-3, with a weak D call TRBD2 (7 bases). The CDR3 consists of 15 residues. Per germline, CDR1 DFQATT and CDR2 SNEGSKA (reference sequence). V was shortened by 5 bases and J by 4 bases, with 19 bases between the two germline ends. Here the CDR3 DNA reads TGCAGTGCTCTAGGGGGAGGGAATATTCCAGATACGCAGTATTTT. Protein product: CSALGGGNIPDTQYF.

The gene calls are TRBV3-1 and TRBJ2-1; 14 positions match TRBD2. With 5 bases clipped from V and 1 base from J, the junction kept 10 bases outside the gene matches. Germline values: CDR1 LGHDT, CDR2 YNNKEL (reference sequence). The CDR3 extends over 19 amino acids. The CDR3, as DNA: TGTGCCAGCAGCAAGACTAGCGGGAGGGAGTTTTGGTCCTACAATGAGCAGTTCTTC. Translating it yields CASSKTSGREFWSYNEQFF.